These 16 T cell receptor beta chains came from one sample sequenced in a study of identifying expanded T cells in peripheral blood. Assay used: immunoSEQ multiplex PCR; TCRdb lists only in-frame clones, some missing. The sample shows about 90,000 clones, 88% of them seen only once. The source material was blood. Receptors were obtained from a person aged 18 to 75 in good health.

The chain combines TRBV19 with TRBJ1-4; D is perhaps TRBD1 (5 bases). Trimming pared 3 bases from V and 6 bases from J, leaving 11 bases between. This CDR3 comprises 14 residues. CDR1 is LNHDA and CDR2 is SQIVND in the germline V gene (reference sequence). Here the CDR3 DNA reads TGTGCCAGTAGTATCCCCGGGACGGATGAAAAACTGTTTTTT. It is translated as CASSIPGTDEKLFF. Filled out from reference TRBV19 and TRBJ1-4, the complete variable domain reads DGGITQSPKYLFRKEGQNVTLSCEQNLNHDAMYWYRQDPGQGLRLIYYSQIVNDFQKGDIAEGYSVSREKKESFPLTVTSAQKNPTAFYLCASSIPGTDEKLFFGSGTQLSVL.

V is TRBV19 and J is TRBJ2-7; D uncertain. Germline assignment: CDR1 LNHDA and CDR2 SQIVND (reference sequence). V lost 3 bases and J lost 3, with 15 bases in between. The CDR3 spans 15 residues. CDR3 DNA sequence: TGTGCCAGTAGTATCGTGTTTCCGGAATACTACGAGCAGTACTTC. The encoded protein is CASSIVFPEYYEQYF. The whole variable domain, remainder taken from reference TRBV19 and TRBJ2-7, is DGGITQSPKYLFRKEGQNVTLSCEQNLNHDAMYWYRQDPGQGLRLIYYSQIVNDFQKGDIAEGYSVSREKKESFPLTVTSAQKNPTAFYLCASSIVFPEYYEQYFGPGTRLTVT.

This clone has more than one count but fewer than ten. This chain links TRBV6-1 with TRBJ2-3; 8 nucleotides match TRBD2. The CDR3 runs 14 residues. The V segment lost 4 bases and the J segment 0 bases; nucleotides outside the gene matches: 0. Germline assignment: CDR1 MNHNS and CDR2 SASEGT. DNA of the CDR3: TGTGCCAGCAGTGCTAGCGGGAGCACAGATACGCAGTATTTT. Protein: CASSASGSTDTQYF.

The CDR3 bases are TGTGCCTGGGGCCTACTGGGTGAAAAACTGTTTTTT. Its protein product is CAWGLLGEKLFF. The gene calls are TRBV30 and TRBJ1-4; D call uncertain. Germline CDR1 and CDR2: GTSNPN and SVGIG (reference sequence). The V and J ends lost 5 bases and 7 bases respectively, with 11 bases between them. This CDR3 spans 12 amino acids.

This CDR3 is CASSRDLRDLYNEQFF. DNA for the CDR3: TGTGCCAGCAGTCGCGATCTTCGGGACCTATACAATGAGCAGTTCTTC. The chain joins TRBV6-6 to TRBJ2-1; possibly TRBD1 or TRBD2 for D (5 bases each). The CDR3 extends over 16 amino acids. Germline V gene sequence: CDR1 MNHNY, CDR2 SVGAGI (reference sequence). Trimming removed 5 bases at V and 4 bases at J, with 18 bases between.

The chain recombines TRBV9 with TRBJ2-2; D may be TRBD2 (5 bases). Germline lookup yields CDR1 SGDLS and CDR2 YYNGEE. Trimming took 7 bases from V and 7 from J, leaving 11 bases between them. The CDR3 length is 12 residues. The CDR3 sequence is CASGLFSGELFF. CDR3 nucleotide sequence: TGTGCCAGCGGACTCTTTAGCGGGGAGCTGTTTTTT.

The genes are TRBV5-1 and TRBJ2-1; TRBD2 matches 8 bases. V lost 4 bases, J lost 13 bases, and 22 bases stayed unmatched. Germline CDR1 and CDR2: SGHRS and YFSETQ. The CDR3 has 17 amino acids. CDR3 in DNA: TGCGCCAGCAGCCCACCCTCACTGGCGGGAGGTACCCAAGAACAGTTCTTC. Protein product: CASSPPSLAGGTQEQFF.

The CDR3 region is CASSLGASGRYNEQFF. The CDR3 DNA sequence: TGTGCCAGCAGTTTAGGGGCTAGCGGGAGGTACAATGAGCAGTTCTTC. The chain links TRBV27 to TRBJ2-1, with 11 bases fitting TRBD2. Trimming at V came to 2 bases and at J to 4 bases, leaving 4 bases not matched to a gene. Germline CDR1 MNHEY, CDR2 SMNVEV (reference sequence). The length of the CDR3 is 16 residues.

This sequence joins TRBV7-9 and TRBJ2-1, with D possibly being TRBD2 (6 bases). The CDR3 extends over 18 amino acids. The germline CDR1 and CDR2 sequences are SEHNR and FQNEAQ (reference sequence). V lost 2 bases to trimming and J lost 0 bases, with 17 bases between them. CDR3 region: CASSLPLGLPSSYNEQFF. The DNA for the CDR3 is TGTGCCAGCAGCTTACCTCTGGGACTCCCCAGCTCCTACAATGAGCAGTTCTTC.

The CDR3 is CASSVDGVATEAFF. The DNA of the CDR3 is TGTGCCAGCAGCGTCGACGGGGTTGCGACTGAAGCTTTCTTT. The rearrangement joins TRBV11-2 to TRBJ1-1; the D is unclear. Germline V lookup: CDR1 SGHAT, CDR2 FQNNGV. CDR3 length: 14 residues. V was clipped by 5 bases and J by 5 bases, with 15 bases between them.

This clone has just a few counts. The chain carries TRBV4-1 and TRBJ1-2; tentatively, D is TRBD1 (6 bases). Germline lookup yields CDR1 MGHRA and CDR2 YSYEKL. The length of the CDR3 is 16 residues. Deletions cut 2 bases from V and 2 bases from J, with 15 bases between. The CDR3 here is CASSQSPLQGNYGYTF. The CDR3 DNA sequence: TGCGCCAGCAGCCAAAGCCCCCTCCAGGGGAACTATGGCTACACCTTC.

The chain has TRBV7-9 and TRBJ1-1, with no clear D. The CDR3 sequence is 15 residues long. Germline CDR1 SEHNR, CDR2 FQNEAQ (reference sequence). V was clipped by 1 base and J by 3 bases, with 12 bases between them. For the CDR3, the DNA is TGTGCCAGCAGCTTAGTTAGGGATGGGGACACTGAAGCTTTCTTT. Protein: CASSLVRDGDTEAFF.

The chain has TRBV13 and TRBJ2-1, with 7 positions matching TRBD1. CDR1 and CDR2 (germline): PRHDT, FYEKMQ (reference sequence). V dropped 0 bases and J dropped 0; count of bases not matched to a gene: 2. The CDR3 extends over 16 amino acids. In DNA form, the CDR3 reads TGTGCCAGCAGCTTAGGAGGGGGCAGCTCCTACAATGAGCAGTTCTTC. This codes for CASSLGGGSSYNEQFF.

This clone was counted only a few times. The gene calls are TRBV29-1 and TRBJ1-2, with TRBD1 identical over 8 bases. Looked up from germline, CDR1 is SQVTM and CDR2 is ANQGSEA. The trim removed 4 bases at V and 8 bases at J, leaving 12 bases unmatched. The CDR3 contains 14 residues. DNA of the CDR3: TGCAGCGTTGTAGGGGGAGGACAGGGAGGCGGCTACACCTTC. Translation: CSVVGGGQGGGYTF. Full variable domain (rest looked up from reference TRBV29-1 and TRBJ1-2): SAVISQKPSRDICQRGTSLTIQCQVDSQVTMMFWYRQQPGQSLTLIATANQGSEATYESGFVIDKFPISRPNLTFSTLTVSNMSPEDSSIYLCSVVGGGQGGGYTFGSGTRLTVV.

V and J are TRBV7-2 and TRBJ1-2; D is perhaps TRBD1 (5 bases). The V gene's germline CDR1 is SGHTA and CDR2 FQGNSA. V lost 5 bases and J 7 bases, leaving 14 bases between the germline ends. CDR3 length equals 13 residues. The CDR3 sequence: CASSPPGSRGYTF. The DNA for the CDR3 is TGTGCCAGCAGCCCACCAGGGTCTCGTGGCTACACCTTC.

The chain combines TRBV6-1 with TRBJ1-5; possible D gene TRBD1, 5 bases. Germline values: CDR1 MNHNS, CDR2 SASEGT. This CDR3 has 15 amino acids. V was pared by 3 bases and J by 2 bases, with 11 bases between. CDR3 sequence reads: CASSDPRAGNQPQHF. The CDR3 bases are TGTGCCAGCAGTGACCCCAGGGCAGGCAATCAGCCCCAGCATTTT.